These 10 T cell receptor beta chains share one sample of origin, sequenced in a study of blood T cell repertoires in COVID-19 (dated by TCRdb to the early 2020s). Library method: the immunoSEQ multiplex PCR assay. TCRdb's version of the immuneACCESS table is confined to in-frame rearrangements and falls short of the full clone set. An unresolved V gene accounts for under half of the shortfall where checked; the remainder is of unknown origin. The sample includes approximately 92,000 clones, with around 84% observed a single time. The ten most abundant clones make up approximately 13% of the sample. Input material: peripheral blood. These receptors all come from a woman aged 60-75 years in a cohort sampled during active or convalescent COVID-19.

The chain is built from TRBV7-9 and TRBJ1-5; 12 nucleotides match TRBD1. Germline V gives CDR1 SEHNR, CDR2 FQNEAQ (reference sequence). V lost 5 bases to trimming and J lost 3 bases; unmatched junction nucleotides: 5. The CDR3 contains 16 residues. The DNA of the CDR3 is TGTGCCAGCAGCGGGCGGGACAGGGGGCTCAATCAGCCCCAGCATTTT. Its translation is CASSGRDRGLNQPQHF.

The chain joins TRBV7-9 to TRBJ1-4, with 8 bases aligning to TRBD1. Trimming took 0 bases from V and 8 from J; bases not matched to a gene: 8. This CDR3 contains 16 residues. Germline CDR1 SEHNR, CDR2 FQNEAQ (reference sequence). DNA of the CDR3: TGTGCCAGCAGCTTAGCCGGTAGACAGGGGAGGGAAAAACTGTTTTTT. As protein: CASSLAGRQGREKLFF. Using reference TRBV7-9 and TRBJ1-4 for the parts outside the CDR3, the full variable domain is DTGVSQNPRHKITKRGQNVTFRCDPISEHNRLYWYRQTLGQGPEFLTYFQNEAQLEKSRLLSDRFSAERPKGSFSTLEIQRTEQGDSAMYLCASSLAGRQGREKLFFGSGTQLSVL.

CDR3 DNA: TGTGCCACCACAGGGTTCTTCACCGGGGAGCTGTTTTTT. This gives the protein CATTGFFTGELFF. The gene calls are TRBV2 and TRBJ2-2, with D maybe TRBD1 (6 bases). CDR3 size: 13 residues. CDR1 is SNHLY and CDR2 is FYNNEI in the germline V gene. V was shortened by 10 bases and J by 4 bases, with 13 bases between the two germline ends.

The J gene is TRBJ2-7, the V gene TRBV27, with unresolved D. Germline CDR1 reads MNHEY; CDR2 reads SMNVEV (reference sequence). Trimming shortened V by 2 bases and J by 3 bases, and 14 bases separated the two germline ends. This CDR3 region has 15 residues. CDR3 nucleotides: TGTGCCAGCAGTTTAGAGGCAGCTCAGCTCTACGAGCAGTACTTC. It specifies CASSLEAAQLYEQYF.

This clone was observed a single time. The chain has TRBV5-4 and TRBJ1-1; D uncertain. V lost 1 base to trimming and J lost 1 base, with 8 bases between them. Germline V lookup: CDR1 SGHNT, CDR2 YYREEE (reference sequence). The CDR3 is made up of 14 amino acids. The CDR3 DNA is TGTGCCAGCAGCTTGAGGGCGGGGAACACTGAAGCTTTCTTT. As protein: CASSLRAGNTEAFF. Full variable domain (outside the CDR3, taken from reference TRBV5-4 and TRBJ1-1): ETGVTQSPTHLIKTRGQQVTLRCSSQSGHNTVSWYQQALGQGPQFIFQYYREEENGRGNFPPRFSGLQFPNYSSELNVNALELDDSALYLCASSLRAGNTEAFFGQGTRLTVV.

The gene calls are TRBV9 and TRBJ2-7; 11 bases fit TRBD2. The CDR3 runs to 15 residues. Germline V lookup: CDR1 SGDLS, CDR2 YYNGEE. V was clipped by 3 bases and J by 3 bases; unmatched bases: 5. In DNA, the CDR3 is TGTGCCAGCAGCGCCGGGACTAGCGGTGACTACGAGCAGTACTTC. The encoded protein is CASSAGTSGDYEQYF.

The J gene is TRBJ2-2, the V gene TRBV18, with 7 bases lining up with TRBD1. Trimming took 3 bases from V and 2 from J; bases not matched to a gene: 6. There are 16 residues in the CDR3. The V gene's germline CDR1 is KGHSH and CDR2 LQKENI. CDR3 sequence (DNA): TGTGCCAGCTCACCCCTAAACAGGGGCAACACCGGGGAGCTGTTTTTT. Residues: CASSPLNRGNTGELFF. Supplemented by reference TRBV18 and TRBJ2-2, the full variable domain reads NAGVMQNPRHLVRRRGQEARLRCSPMKGHSHVYWYRQLPEEGLKFMVYLQKENIIDESGMPKERFSAEFPKEGPSILRIQQVVRGDSAAYFCASSPLNRGNTGELFFGEGSRLTVL.

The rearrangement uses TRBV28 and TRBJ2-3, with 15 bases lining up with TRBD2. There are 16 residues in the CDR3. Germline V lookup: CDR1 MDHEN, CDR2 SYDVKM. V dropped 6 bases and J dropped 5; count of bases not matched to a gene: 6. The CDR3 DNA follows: TGTGCCAGCAGAAAAGGACTAGCGGGAGGGTTAGATACGCAGTATTTT. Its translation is CASRKGLAGGLDTQYF. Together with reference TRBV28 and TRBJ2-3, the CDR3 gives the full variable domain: DVKVTQSSRYLVKRTGEKVFLECVQDMDHENMFWYRQDPGLGLRLIYFSYDVKMKEKGDIPEGYSVSREKKERFSLILESASTNQTSMYLCASRKGLAGGLDTQYFGPGTRLTVL.

The CDR3 loop is CASSPWDRGLNTEAFF. The CDR3 DNA reads TGTGCCAGCTCACCGTGGGACAGGGGACTGAACACTGAAGCTTTCTTT. The genes are TRBV18 and TRBJ1-1, with 10 bases aligning to TRBD1. V shed 3 bases and J 0 bases; nucleotides not matched to a gene: 4. Germline CDR1 reads KGHSH; CDR2 reads LQKENI. This CDR3 spans 16 amino acids.

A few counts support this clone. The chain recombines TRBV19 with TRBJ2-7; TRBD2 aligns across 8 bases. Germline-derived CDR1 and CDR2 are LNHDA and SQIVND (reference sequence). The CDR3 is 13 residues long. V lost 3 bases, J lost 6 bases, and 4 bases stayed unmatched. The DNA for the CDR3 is TGTGCCAGTAGTATCGGGGGGGTCCGCGAGCAGTACTTC. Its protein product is CASSIGGVREQYF.